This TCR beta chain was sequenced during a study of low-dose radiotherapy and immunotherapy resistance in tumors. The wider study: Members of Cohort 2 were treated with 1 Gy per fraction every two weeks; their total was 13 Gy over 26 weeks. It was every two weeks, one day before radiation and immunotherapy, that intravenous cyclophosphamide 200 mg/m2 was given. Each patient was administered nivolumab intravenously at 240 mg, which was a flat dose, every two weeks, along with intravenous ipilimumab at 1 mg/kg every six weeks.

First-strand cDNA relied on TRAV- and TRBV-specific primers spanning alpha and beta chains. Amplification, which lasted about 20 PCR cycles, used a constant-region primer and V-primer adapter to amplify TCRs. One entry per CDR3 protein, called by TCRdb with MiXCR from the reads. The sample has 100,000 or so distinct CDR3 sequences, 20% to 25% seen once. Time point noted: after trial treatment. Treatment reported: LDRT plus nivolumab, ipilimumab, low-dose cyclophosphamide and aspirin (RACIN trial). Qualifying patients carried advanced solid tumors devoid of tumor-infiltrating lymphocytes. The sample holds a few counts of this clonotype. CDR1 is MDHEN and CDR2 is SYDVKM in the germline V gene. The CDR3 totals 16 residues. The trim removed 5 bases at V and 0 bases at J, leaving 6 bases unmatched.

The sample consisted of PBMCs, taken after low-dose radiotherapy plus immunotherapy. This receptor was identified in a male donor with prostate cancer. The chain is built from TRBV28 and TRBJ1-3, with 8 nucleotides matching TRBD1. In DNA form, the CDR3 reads TGTGCCAGCAGTGACTGGACAGGGACCTCTGGAAACACCATATATTTT. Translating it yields CASSDWTGTSGNTIYF.